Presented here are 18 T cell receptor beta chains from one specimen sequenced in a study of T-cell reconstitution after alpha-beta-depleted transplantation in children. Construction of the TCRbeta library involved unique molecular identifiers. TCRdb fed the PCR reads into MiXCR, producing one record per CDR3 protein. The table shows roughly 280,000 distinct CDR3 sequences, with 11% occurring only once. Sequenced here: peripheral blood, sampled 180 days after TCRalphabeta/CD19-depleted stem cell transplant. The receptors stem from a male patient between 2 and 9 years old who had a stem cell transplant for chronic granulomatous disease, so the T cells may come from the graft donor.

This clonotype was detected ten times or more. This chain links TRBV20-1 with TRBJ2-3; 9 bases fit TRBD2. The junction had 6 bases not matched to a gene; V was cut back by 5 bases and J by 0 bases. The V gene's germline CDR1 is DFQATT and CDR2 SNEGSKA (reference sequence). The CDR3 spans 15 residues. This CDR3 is CSARKRGASTDTQYF. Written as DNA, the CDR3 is TGCAGTGCTCGAAAGCGGGGGGCTAGCACAGATACGCAGTATTTT.

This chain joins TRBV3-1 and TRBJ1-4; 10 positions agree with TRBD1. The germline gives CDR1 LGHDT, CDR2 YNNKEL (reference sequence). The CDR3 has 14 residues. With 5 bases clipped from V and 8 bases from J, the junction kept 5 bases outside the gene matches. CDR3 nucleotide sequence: TGTGCCAGCAGCTCCGGGACAGGGGCGGAAAAACTGTTTTTT. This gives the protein CASSSGTGAEKLFF.

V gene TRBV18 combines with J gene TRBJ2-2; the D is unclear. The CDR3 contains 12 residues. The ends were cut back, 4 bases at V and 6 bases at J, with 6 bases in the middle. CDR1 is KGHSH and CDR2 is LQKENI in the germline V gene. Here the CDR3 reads CASSRGPGELFF. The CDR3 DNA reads TGTGCCAGCTCACGTGGCCCCGGGGAGCTGTTTTTT. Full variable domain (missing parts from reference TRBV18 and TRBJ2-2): NAGVMQNPRHLVRRRGQEARLRCSPMKGHSHVYWYRQLPEEGLKFMVYLQKENIIDESGMPKERFSAEFPKEGPSILRIQQVVRGDSAAYFCASSRGPGELFFGEGSRLTVL.

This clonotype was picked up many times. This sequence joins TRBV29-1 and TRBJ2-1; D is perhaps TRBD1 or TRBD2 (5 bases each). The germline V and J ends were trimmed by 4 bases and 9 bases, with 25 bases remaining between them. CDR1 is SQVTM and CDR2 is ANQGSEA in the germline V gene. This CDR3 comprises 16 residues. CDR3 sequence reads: CSVVGTQSSLYGEQFF. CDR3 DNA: TGCAGCGTTGTGGGGACCCAAAGTTCTCTATACGGTGAGCAGTTCTTC.

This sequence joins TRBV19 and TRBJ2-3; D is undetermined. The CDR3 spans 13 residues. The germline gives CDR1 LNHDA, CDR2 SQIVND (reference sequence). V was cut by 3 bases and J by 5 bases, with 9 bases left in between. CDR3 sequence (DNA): TGTGCCAGTAGTATTCTTCTGAGAGATACGCAGTATTTT. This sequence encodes CASSILLRDTQYF.

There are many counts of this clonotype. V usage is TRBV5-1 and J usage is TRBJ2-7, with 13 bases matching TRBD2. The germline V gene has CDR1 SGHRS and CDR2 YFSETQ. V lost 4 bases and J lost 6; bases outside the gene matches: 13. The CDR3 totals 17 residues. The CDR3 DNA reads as TGCGCCAGCAGCGTGGGACTAGCGGGATGGTTGGGTTCCGAGCAGTACTTC. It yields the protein CASSVGLAGWLGSEQYF.

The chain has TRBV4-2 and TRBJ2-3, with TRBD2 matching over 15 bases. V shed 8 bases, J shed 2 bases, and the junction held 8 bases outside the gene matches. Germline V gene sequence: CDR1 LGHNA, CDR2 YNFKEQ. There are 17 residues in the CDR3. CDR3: CASGPGTSGGHTDTQYF. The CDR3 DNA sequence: TGTGCCAGCGGCCCCGGGACTAGCGGGGGGCACACAGATACGCAGTATTTT.

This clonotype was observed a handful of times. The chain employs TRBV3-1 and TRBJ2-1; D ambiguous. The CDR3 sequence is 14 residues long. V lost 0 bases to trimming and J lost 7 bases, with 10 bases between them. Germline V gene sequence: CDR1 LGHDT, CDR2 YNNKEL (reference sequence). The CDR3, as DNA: TGTGCCAGCAGCCAAGATCGTGGGAAGAATGAGCAGTTCTTC. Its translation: CASSQDRGKNEQFF.

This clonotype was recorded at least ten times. This chain's CDR3 is CASSLGQTSEQYF. The CDR3, as DNA: TGTGCCAGCAGCTTAGGGCAGACCAGCGAGCAGTACTTC. V is TRBV7-8 and J is TRBJ2-7, with D unclear. The germline gives CDR1 SGHVS, CDR2 FQNEAQ. The CDR3 is 13 residues long. The V end lost 1 base, the J end lost 6 bases, and 10 bases lay between the germline ends. Full variable domain (remainder filled in from reference TRBV7-8 and TRBJ2-7): GAGVSQSPRYKVAKRGQDVALRCDPISGHVSLFWYQQALGQGPEFLTYFQNEAQLDKSGLPSDRFFAERPEGSVSTLKIQRTQQEDSAVYLCASSLGQTSEQYFGPGTRLTVT.

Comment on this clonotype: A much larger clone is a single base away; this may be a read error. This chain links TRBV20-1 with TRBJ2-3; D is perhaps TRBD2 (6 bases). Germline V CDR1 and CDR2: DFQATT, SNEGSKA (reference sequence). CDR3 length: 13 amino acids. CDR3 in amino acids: CGARLTGADTQYF. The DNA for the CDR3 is TGCGGTGCTAGATTGACGGGGGCAGATACGCAGTATTTT.

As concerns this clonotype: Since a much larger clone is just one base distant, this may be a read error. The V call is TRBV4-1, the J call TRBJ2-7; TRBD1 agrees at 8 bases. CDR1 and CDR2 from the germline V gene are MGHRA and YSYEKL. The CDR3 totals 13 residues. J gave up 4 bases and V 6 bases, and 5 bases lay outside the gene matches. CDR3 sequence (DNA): TGCGCCAGCAGGCACTGGACAGGGTACGAGCAGTACTTC. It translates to CASRHWTGYEQYF.

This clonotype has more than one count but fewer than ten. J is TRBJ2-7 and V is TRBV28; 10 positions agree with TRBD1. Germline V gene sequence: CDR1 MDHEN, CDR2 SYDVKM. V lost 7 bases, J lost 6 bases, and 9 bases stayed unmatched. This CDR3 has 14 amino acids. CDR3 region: CASTPDRGLREQYF. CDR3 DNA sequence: TGTGCCAGCACCCCAGACAGGGGGCTACGCGAGCAGTACTTC.

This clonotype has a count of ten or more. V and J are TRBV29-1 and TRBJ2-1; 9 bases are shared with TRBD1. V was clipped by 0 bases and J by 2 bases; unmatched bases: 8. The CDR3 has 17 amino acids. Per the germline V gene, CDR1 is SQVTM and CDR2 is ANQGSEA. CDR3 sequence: CSVEDRDRVFTYNEQFF. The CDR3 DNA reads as TGCAGCGTTGAAGATCGGGACAGGGTATTTACCTACAATGAGCAGTTCTTC.

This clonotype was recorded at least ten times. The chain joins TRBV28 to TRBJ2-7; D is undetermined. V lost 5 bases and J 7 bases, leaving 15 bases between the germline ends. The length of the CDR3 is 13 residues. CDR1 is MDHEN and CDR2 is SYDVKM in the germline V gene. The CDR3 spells CASSLPTGREQYF. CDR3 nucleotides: TGTGCCAGCAGTCTCCCCACCGGTCGTGAGCAGTACTTC.

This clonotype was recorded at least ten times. CDR3 residues: CASSLTPRWRAQETQYF. The CDR3 DNA is TGCGCCAGCAGCTTGACCCCCCGGTGGAGGGCACAAGAGACCCAGTACTTC. The chain employs TRBV5-1 and TRBJ2-5; maybe TRBD2 (6 bases). The germline V and J ends were trimmed by 1 base and 2 bases, with 18 bases remaining between them. The CDR3 has 17 amino acids. In germline, CDR1 is SGHRS, CDR2 YFSETQ.

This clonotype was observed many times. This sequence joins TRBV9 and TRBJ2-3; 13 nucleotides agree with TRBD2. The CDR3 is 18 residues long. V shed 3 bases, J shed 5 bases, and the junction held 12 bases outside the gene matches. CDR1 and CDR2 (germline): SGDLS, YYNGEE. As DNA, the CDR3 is TGTGCCAGCAGCGCTTCCCAACAACTAGCGGGGGGGAGAGATACGCAGTATTTT. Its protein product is CASSASQQLAGGRDTQYF.

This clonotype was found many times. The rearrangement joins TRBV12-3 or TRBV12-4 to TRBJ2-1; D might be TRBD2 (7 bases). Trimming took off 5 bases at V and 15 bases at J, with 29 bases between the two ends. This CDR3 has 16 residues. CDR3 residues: CASSPGEGVVGRYRFF. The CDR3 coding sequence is TGTGCCAGCAGTCCGGGGGAGGGGGTCGTTGGTCGGTATCGGTTCTTC.

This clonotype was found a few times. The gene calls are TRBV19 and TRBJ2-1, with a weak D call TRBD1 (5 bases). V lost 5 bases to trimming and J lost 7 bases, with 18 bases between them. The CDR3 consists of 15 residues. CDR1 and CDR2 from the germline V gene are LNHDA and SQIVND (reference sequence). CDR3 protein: CASSWGRGPSNEQFF. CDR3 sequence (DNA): TGTGCCAGTAGTTGGGGAAGGGGCCCCTCGAATGAGCAGTTCTTC.